This T cell receptor (beta chain) is drawn from a study of cytomegalovirus exposure and HLA in healthy donors. Study-wide results and caveats: Some public TCRs appeared in many individuals, while most sequences were rare.

The study ran its PCR with 60 Vbeta and 13 Jbeta primers. Here immunoSEQ multiplex PCR was the method, and the copy in TCRdb shows in-frame clones only, minus some. This repertoire shows roughly 62,000 clones, 70% to 75% found once; its top ten account for less than 7%. About this clone itself: What it binds is not known.

V lost 8 bases and J lost 6; bases outside the gene matches: 7. This CDR3 is 13 amino acids long. Germline V gene lookup returns CDR1 MDHEN and CDR2 SYDVKM. The sequence came from a woman aged 25 to 39 in good health and CMV-seronegative. This chain connects TRBV28 to TRBJ1-1; 9 bases are a match to TRBD1. Sequenced sample: PBMCs. The chain's CDR3 is CASERWDRAEAFF. The CDR3 DNA follows: TGTGCCAGCGAACGCTGGGACAGGGCTGAAGCTTTCTTT.